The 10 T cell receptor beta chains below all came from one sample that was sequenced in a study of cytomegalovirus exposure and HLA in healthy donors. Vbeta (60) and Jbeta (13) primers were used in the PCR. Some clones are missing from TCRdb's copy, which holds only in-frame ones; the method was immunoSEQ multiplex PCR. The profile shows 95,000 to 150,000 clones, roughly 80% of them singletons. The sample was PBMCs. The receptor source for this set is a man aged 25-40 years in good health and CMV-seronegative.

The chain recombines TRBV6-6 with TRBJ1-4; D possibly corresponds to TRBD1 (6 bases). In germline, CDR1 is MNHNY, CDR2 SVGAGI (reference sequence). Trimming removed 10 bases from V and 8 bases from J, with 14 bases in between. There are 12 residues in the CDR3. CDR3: CATMDSAEKLFF. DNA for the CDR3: TGTGCCACGATGGACAGCGCCGAAAAACTGTTTTTT.

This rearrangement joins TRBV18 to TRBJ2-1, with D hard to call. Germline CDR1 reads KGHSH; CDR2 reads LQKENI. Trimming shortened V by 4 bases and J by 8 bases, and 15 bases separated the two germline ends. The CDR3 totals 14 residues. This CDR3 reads CASSRDFYSHEQFF. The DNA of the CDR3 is TGTGCCAGCTCACGAGACTTCTACTCCCATGAGCAGTTCTTC.

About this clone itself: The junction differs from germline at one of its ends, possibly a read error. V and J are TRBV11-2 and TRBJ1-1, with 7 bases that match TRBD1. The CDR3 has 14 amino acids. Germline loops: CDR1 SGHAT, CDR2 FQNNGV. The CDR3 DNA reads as TGTGCCAGCAACTTAGGGGGCCCGAACACTGAAGCTTTCTTT. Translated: CASNLGGPNTEAFF. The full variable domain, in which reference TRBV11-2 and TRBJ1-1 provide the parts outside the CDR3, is EAGVAQSPRYKIIEKRQSVAFWCNPISGHATLYWYQQILGQGPKLLIQFQNNGVVDDSQLPKDRFSAERLKGVDSTLKIQPAKLEDSAVYLCASNLGGPNTEAFFGQGTRLTVV.

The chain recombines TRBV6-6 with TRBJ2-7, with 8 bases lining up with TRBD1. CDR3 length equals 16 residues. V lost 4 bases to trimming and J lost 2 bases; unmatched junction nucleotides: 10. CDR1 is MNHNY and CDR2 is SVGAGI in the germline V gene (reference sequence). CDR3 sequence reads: CASSSLGQGQTYEQYF. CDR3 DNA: TGTGCCAGCAGTTCCCTAGGACAGGGTCAAACCTACGAGCAGTACTTC.

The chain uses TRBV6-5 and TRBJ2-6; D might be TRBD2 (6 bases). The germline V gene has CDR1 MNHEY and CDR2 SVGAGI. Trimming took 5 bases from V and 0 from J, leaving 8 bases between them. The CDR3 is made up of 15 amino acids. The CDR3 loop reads CASSPGVSGANVLTF. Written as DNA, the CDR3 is TGTGCCAGCAGTCCGGGGGTCTCTGGGGCCAACGTCCTGACTTTC.

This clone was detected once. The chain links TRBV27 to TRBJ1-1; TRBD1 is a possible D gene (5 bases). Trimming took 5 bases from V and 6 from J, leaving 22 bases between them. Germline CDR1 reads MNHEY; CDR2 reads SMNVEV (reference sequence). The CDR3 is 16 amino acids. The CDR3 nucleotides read TGTGCCAGCAGTGTGTTCGGGCAGGGTGGTCTTGCTGAAGCTTTCTTT. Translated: CASSVFGQGGLAEAFF.

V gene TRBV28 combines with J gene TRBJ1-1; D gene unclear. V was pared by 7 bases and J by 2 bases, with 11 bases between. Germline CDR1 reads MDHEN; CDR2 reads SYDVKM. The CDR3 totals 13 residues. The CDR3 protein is CASKGGGNTEAFF. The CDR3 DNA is TGTGCCAGCAAGGGAGGTGGCAACACTGAAGCTTTCTTT.

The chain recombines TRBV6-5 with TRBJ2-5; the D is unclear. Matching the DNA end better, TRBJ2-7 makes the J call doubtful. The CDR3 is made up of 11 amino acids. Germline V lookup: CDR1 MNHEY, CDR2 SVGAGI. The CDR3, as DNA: TGTGCCACCAGAACTTCCTACGAGCAGTACTTC. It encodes CATRTSYEQYF.

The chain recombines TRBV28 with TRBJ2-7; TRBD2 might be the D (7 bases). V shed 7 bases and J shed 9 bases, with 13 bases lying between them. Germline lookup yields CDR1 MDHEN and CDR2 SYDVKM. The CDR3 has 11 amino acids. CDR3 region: CASKGGERQYF. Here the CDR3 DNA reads TGTGCCAGCAAAGGGGGGGAACGGCAGTACTTC.

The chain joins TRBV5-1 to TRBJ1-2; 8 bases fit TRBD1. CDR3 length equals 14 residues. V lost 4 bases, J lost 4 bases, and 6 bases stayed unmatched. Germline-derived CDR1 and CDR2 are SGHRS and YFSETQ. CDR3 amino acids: CASSGETGVYGYTF. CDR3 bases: TGCGCCAGCAGCGGCGAGACAGGGGTCTATGGCTACACCTTC. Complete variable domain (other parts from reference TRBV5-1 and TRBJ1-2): KAGVTQTPRYLIKTRGQQVTLSCSPISGHRSVSWYQQTPGQGLQFLFEYFSETQRNKGNFPGRFSGRQFSNSRSEMNVSTLELGDSALYLCASSGETGVYGYTFGSGTRLTVV.